This T cell receptor (beta chain) stems from a study of OX40 agonist ivuxolimab in advanced cancers. The assay was immunoSEQ multiplex PCR, and TCRdb's table has in-frame clones only and misses some. The repertoire holds 85,000 to 95,000 clones, with 75% to 90% as singletons. Germline V gene data show CDR1 as MNHEY and CDR2 as SMNVEV (reference sequence). The CDR3 is 14 amino acids. Losses at the gene ends were 3 bases for V and 3 bases for J; bases not matched to a gene: 5. The material sequenced was CD4+ or CD8+ T cells sorted from blood, taken in a trial of the OX40 agonist ivuxolimab. The chain couples TRBV27 to TRBJ2-7; TRBD2 agrees at 7 bases. The receptor's source is an adult with an advanced solid tumor such as melanoma, head and neck, liver or kidney cancer. DNA for the CDR3: TGTGCCAGCAGTTTGGGAGGGAGTCACTACGAGCAGTACTTC. Its translation: CASSLGGSHYEQYF.